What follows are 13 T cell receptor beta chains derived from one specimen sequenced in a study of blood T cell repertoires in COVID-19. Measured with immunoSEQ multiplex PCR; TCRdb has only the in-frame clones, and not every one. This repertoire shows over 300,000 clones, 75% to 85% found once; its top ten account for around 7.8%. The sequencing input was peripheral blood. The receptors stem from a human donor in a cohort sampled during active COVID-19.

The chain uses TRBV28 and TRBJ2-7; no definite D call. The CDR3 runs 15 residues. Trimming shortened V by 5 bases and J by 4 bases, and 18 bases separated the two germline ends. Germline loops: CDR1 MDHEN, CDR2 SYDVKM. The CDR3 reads CASSRISELQYEQYF. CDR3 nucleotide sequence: TGTGCCAGCAGTAGAATCAGCGAGCTTCAATACGAGCAGTACTTC. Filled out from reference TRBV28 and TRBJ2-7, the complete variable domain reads DVKVTQSSRYLVKRTGEKVFLECVQDMDHENMFWYRQDPGLGLRLIYFSYDVKMKEKGDIPEGYSVSREKKERFSLILESASTNQTSMYLCASSRISELQYEQYFGPGTRLTVT.

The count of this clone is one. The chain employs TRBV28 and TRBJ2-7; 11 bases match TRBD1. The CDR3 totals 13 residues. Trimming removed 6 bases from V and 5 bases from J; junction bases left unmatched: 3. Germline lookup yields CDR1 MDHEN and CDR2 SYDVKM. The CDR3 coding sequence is TGTGCCAGCAGACCGGGACAGGGGGACGAGCAGTACTTC. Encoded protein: CASRPGQGDEQYF.

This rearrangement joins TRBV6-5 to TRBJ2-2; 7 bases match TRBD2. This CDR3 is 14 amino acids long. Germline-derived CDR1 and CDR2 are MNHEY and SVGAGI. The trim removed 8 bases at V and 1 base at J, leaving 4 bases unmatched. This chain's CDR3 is CASLGLENTGELFF. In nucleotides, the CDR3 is TGTGCCAGCCTAGGACTAGAGAACACCGGGGAGCTGTTTTTT.

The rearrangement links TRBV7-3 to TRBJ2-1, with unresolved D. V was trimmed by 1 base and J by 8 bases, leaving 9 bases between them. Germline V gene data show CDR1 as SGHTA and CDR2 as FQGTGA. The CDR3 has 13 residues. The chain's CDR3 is CASSLMSRDEQFF. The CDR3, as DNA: TGTGCCAGCAGCTTAATGAGTCGTGATGAGCAGTTCTTC.

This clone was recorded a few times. The CDR3 nucleotides are TGTGCCAGCAGCCCCGAACAGGGGGCCTACGAGCAGTACTTC. It codes for CASSPEQGAYEQYF. The chain combines TRBV7-9 with TRBJ2-7; 8 nucleotides match TRBD1. The V gene's germline CDR1 is SEHNR and CDR2 FQNEAQ (reference sequence). J gave up 2 bases and V 5 bases, and 5 bases lay outside the gene matches. The CDR3 spans 14 residues.

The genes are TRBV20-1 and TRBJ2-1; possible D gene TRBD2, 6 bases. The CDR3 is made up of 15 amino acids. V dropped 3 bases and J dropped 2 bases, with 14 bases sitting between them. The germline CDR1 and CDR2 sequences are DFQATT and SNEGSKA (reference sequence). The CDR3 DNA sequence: TGCAGTGCTAGTTTAGCGGCGCCTACCTACAATGAGCAGTTCTTC. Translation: CSASLAAPTYNEQFF.

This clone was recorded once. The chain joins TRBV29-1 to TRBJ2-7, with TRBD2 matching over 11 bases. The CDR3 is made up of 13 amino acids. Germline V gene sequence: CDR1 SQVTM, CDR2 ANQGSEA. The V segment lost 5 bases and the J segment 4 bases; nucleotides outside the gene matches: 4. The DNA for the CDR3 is TGCAGCGTTCGACTAGCGGGGTTATACGAGCAGTACTTC. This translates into CSVRLAGLYEQYF.

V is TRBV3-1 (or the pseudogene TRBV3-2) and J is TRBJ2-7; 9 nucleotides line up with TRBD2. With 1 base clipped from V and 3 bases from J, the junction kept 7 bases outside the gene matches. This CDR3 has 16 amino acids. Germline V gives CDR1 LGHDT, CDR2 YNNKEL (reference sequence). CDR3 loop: CASSQVGPSGVYEQYF. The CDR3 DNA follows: TGTGCCAGCAGCCAAGTGGGGCCTAGCGGGGTCTACGAGCAGTACTTC.

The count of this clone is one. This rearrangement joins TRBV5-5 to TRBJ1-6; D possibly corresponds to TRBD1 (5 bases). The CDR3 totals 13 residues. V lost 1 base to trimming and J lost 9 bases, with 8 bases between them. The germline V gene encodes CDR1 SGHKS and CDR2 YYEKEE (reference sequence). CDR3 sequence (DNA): TGTGCCAGCAGCTTGCAGGGAGGTTCACCCCTCCACTTT. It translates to CASSLQGGSPLHF.

The CDR3 nucleotides are TGTGCCAGCAGCTTTACAGTAGACACTGAAGCTTTCTTT. Translation: CASSFTVDTEAFF. This sequence joins TRBV11-3 and TRBJ1-1, with D unresolved. Germline V lookup: CDR1 SGHNT, CDR2 YENEEA. CDR3 length equals 13 residues. Trimming took 3 bases from V and 3 from J, leaving 8 bases between them.

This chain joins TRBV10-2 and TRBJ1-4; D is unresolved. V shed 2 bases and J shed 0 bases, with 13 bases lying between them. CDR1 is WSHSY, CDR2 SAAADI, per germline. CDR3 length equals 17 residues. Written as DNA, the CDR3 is TGCGCCAGCAGTGAGCCTTTTTCAGGTGCAACTAATGAAAAACTGTTTTTT. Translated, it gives CASSEPFSGATNEKLFF.

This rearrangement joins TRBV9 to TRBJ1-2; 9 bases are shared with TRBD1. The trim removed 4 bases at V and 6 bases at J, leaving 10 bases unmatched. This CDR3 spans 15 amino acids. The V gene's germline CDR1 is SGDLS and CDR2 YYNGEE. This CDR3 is CASSPTGGPRDGYTF. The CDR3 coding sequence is TGTGCCAGCAGCCCCACAGGGGGCCCGAGGGATGGCTACACCTTC.

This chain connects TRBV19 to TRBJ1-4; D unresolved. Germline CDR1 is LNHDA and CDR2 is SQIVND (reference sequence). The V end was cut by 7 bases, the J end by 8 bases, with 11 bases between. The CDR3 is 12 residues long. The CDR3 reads CASISSGEKLFF. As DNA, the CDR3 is TGTGCCAGTATTTCGAGCGGAGAAAAACTGTTTTTT.